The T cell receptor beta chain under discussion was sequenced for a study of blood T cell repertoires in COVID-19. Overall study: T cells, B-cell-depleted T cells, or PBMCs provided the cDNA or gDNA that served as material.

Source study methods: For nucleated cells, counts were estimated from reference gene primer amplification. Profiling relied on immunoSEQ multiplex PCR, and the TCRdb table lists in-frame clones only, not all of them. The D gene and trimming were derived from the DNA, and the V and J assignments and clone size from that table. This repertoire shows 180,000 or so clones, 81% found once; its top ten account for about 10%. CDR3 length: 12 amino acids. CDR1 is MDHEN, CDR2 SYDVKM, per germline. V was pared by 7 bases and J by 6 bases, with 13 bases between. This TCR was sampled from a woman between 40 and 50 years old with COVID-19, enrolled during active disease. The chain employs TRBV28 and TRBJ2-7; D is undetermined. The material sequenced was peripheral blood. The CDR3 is CASTDNFGEQYF. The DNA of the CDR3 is TGTGCCAGCACAGACAATTTTGGCGAGCAGTACTTC.